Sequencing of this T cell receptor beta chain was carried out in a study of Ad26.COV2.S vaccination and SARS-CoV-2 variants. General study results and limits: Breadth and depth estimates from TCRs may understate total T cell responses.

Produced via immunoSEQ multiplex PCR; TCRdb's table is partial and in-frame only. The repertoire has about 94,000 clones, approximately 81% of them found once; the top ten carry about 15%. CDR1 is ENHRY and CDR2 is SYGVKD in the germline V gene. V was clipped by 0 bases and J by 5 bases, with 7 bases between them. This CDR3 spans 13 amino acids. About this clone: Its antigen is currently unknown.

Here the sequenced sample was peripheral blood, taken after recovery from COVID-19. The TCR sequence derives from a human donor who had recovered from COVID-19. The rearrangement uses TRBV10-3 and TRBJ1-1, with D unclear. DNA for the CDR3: TGTGCCATCAGTGAGTCATCGGGAACTGAAGCTTTCTTT. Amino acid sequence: CAISESSGTEAFF.